The 30 T cell receptor beta chains reported below all come from one sample, sequenced in a study of cytomegalovirus exposure and HLA in healthy donors. Using immunoSEQ multiplex PCR, the repertoire was profiled, and TCRdb retains in-frame clones only, with some absent. The sample has about 150,000 clones, around 80% seen once; the top ten hold just under 30%. The sample consisted of PBMCs. Receptor source: a man aged 25-45 years in good health and CMV-seropositive.

This chain uses TRBV6-4 with TRBJ2-1, with unresolved D. The CDR3 has 13 residues. The germline gives CDR1 MRHNA, CDR2 SNTAGT. Between the trimmed V and J ends, which lost 4 bases and 6 bases, there was a span of 10 bases. CDR3 loop: CASSGRLGNEQFF. The CDR3 DNA reads TGTGCCAGCAGTGGCCGCCTAGGCAATGAGCAGTTCTTC.

V usage is TRBV15 and J usage is TRBJ1-2, with 11 bases identical to TRBD1. V was clipped by 0 bases and J by 6 bases; unmatched bases: 9. This CDR3 has 17 residues. CDR1 and CDR2 from the germline V gene are LNHNV and YYDKDF (reference sequence). CDR3 in amino acids: CATSRDPGTGGTHGYTF. CDR3 DNA: TGTGCCACCAGCAGAGATCCCGGGACAGGGGGAACCCATGGCTACACCTTC.

The V gene is TRBV5-6, the J gene TRBJ2-2; tentatively, D is TRBD2 (7 bases). CDR3 size: 16 residues. Germline-derived CDR1 and CDR2 are SGHDT and YYEEEE. Trimming cost V 1 base and J 0 bases, with 10 bases left between them. In nucleotides, the CDR3 is TGTGCCAGCAGCTTGCTGCGGGGGCCGAACACCGGGGAGCTGTTTTTT. This translates into CASSLLRGPNTGELFF.

In this sample, this clone turned up a few times. The rearrangement joins TRBV7-9 to TRBJ2-1, with TRBD2 matching 12 bases. The junction had 2 bases not matched to a gene; V was cut back by 4 bases and J by 7 bases. The CDR3 totals 14 residues. Germline loops: CDR1 SEHNR, CDR2 FQNEAQ (reference sequence). CDR3 coding DNA: TGTGCCAGCAGCTCTAGCGGGAGGGGGAATGAGCAGTTCTTC. Protein sequence: CASSSSGRGNEQFF.

The chain combines TRBV18 with TRBJ1-1, with TRBD1 as a possible D gene (6 bases). The CDR3 totals 13 residues. V was pared by 3 bases and J by 4 bases, with 9 bases between. Germline CDR1 is KGHSH and CDR2 is LQKENI. The CDR3 region has the DNA TGTGCCAGCTCACCGAGCAGGGGCACTGAAGCTTTCTTT. Translation: CASSPSRGTEAFF.

V is TRBV28 and J is TRBJ1-5, with D tentatively TRBD1 (6 bases). Germline V CDR1 and CDR2: MDHEN, SYDVKM. There are 15 residues in the CDR3. The V end lost 2 bases, the J end lost 7 bases, and 15 bases lay between the germline ends. CDR3 coding DNA: TGTGCCAGCAGTTTAGACGGATCAGGGGTCCAGCCCCAGCATTTT. Its translation is CASSLDGSGVQPQHF.

The rearrangement links TRBV7-9 to TRBJ2-7, with TRBD1 as a possible D gene (6 bases). Germline V lookup: CDR1 SEHNR, CDR2 FQNEAQ (reference sequence). Trimming took 5 bases from V and 3 from J, leaving 8 bases between them. The CDR3 totals 12 residues. The CDR3 spells CASSTQGYEQYF. DNA for the CDR3: TGTGCCAGCAGCACACAGGGCTACGAGCAGTACTTC.

This chain joins TRBV4-2 and TRBJ2-7, with 9 bases lining up with TRBD2. This CDR3 contains 15 residues. Germline-derived CDR1 and CDR2 are LGHNA and YNFKEQ. Trimming took 3 bases from V and 0 from J; bases not matched to a gene: 3. DNA of the CDR3: TGTGCCAGCAGCCAGACTAGCGGCCTCTCCTACGAGCAGTACTTC. Amino acids: CASSQTSGLSYEQYF.

The chain has TRBV15 and TRBJ1-1, with D tentatively TRBD1 (6 bases). This CDR3 has 13 residues. V lost 6 bases, J lost 6 bases, and 14 bases lay in between. In germline, CDR1 is LNHNV, CDR2 YYDKDF (reference sequence). CDR3: CATRMTGGAEAFF. The CDR3 DNA follows: TGTGCCACCAGAATGACAGGTGGTGCTGAAGCTTTCTTT.

The count of this clone is one. The chain has TRBV29-1 and TRBJ2-7; D may be TRBD1 (6 bases). This CDR3 spans 13 amino acids. Trimming cost V 4 bases and J 4 bases, with 14 bases left between them. CDR1 and CDR2 from the germline V gene are SQVTM and ANQGSEA. The CDR3 DNA sequence: TGCAGCGTTGGGGACATCGGGATGTACGAGCAGTACTTC. This encodes CSVGDIGMYEQYF.

The gene calls are TRBV5-1 and TRBJ1-3; TRBD1 matches 7 bases. Germline CDR1 reads SGHRS; CDR2 reads YFSETQ. The CDR3 is 19 amino acids. Losses at the gene ends were 5 bases for V and 0 bases for J; bases not matched to a gene: 17. The CDR3 DNA is TGCGCCAGCAGGCCCCGGGACAGCACTTTTAATCCCTCTGGAAACACCATATATTTT. Translation: CASRPRDSTFNPSGNTIYF.

The rearrangement joins TRBV6-1 to TRBJ1-2, with 7 bases aligning to TRBD1. CDR1 MNHNS and CDR2 SASEGT come from the germline V gene. The trim removed 5 bases at V and 0 bases at J, leaving 6 bases unmatched. The CDR3 extends over 15 amino acids. The CDR3 here is CASSLQGQSNYGYTF. In DNA form, the CDR3 reads TGTGCCAGCAGTTTACAGGGGCAGTCTAACTATGGCTACACCTTC.

The chain uses TRBV27 and TRBJ2-7; TRBD2 might be the D (5 bases). This CDR3 is built from 17 residues. Trimming removed 2 bases from V and 1 base from J, with 18 bases in between. CDR1 is MNHEY and CDR2 is SMNVEV in the germline V gene (reference sequence). The CDR3 nucleotides read TGTGCCAGCAGTTTAGGTCCTAGCCCCATTTATTCCTACGAGCAGTACTTC. It encodes CASSLGPSPIYSYEQYF.

This clone appeared once. The V call is TRBV9, the J call TRBJ1-1; unclear D gene. The V gene lost 4 bases and the J gene lost 11 bases, with 18 bases spanning the gap. CDR1 and CDR2 (germline): SGDLS, YYNGEE. This CDR3 region has 13 residues. CDR3 loop: CASSRGDGSSAFF. As DNA, the CDR3 is TGTGCCAGCAGCAGAGGCGATGGGTCGTCGGCTTTCTTT.

DNA for the CDR3: TGTGCCAGCAGTGAGGAGGGACGCATGAACACTGAAGCTTTCTTT. Amino acid sequence: CASSEEGRMNTEAFF. The chain employs TRBV2 and TRBJ1-1; a weak D match, TRBD1 (5 bases). CDR3 length: 15 amino acids. Germline assignment: CDR1 SNHLY and CDR2 FYNNEI. V lost 3 bases and J 0 bases, leaving 11 bases between the germline ends.

This chain joins TRBV18 and TRBJ1-2; D possibly corresponds to TRBD1 (5 bases). Germline V lookup: CDR1 KGHSH, CDR2 LQKENI. Trimming took 4 bases from V and 1 from J, leaving 10 bases between them. The CDR3 spans 14 residues. CDR3 DNA sequence: TGTGCCAGCTCACGAATCGACAGTAACTATGGCTACACCTTC. Protein product: CASSRIDSNYGYTF.

The genes are TRBV4-3 and TRBJ2-1; TRBD1 is a possible D gene (6 bases). The CDR3 is 14 amino acids. V lost 6 bases to trimming and J lost 0 bases, with 9 bases between them. CDR1 LGHNA and CDR2 YSLEER come from the germline V gene. The CDR3 coding sequence is TGCGCCAGCAGTCCAGGGGACTCCTACAATGAGCAGTTCTTC. It codes for CASSPGDSYNEQFF.

The chain employs TRBV29-1 and TRBJ2-5; tentatively, D is TRBD1 (6 bases). Germline V gene lookup returns CDR1 SQVTM and CDR2 ANQGSEA. V dropped 7 bases and J dropped 5 bases, with 20 bases sitting between them. This CDR3 contains 14 residues. In DNA, the CDR3 is TGCAGCGCCGGTGGGGGCCTAGTTTCCGAGACCCAGTACTTC. This codes for CSAGGGLVSETQYF. The full variable domain, completed using reference TRBV29-1 and TRBJ2-5, is SAVISQKPSRDICQRGTSLTIQCQVDSQVTMMFWYRQQPGQSLTLIATANQGSEATYESGFVIDKFPISRPNLTFSTLTVSNMSPEDSSIYLCSAGGGLVSETQYFGPGTRLLVL.

This clone occurred a few times. The genes are TRBV11-2 and TRBJ1-2; D gene unclear. The CDR3 runs to 13 residues. Trimming left V 6 bases short and J 1 base short, with 9 bases between. From germline, CDR1 is SGHAT and CDR2 FQNNGV. This chain's CDR3 is CASSPRNNYGYTF. The CDR3 DNA reads as TGTGCCAGCAGTCCCCGTAATAACTATGGCTACACCTTC.

This sequence joins TRBV19 and TRBJ2-7; no reliable D call. Germline assignment: CDR1 LNHDA and CDR2 SQIVND (reference sequence). The V gene lost 8 bases and the J gene lost 9 bases, with 14 bases spanning the gap. The length of the CDR3 is 11 residues. In nucleotides, the CDR3 is TGTGCCAGTGAAATAGCCTGGCGGCAGTACTTC. Translation gives CASEIAWRQYF.

CDR3 protein: CASILTERSEAFF. In nucleotides, the CDR3 is TGTGCCAGCATCCTGACGGAGAGGAGTGAAGCTTTCTTT. The chain carries TRBV2 and TRBJ1-1; D unresolved. Trimming removed 7 bases at V and 7 bases at J, with 16 bases between. There are 13 residues in the CDR3. Germline assignment: CDR1 SNHLY and CDR2 FYNNEI.

This clone occurred once. The V and J genes are TRBV7-2 and TRBJ1-2, with D tentatively TRBD1 (6 bases). There are 16 residues in the CDR3. Per germline, CDR1 SGHTA and CDR2 FQGNSA. The V gene lost 5 bases and the J gene lost 2 bases, with 18 bases spanning the gap. Written as DNA, the CDR3 is TGTGCCAGCAGCACCCGGGGACGGGACACAAACTATGGCTACACCTTC. Its protein is CASSTRGRDTNYGYTF.

The chain employs TRBV19 and TRBJ1-5; tentative D call: TRBD1 (5 bases). The length of the CDR3 is 14 residues. Trimming removed 2 bases at V and 2 bases at J, with 7 bases between. The germline V gene encodes CDR1 LNHDA and CDR2 SQIVND (reference sequence). The CDR3 here is CASSITQGNQPQHF. CDR3 DNA sequence: TGTGCCAGTAGTATAACACAGGGCAATCAGCCCCAGCATTTT.

The chain combines TRBV5-1 with TRBJ2-5; TRBD1 agrees at 11 bases. The ends lost 0 bases at V and 5 bases at J; junction bases unmatched: 6. The CDR3 sequence is 16 residues long. Looked up from germline, CDR1 is SGHRS and CDR2 is YFSETQ. CDR3: CASSLAWTGGGETQYF. CDR3 DNA: TGCGCCAGCAGCTTGGCTTGGACAGGGGGCGGCGAGACCCAGTACTTC.

The chain has TRBV7-2 and TRBJ1-3; no clear D. The CDR3 contains 15 residues. Trimming removed 5 bases at V and 4 bases at J, with 15 bases between. Germline V gene data show CDR1 as SGHTA and CDR2 as FQGNSA. As DNA, the CDR3 is TGTGCCAGCAGCCCCGGCGGGGAGGCGGGAAACACCATATATTTT. Residues: CASSPGGEAGNTIYF.

V gene TRBV14 combines with J gene TRBJ2-5; 8 nucleotides match TRBD2. The CDR3 runs to 20 residues. Germline-derived CDR1 and CDR2 are SGHDN and FVKESK. With V trimmed by 5 bases and J by 3 bases, 23 bases remained unmatched. The CDR3 reads CASSKAHFPGLVRVKETQYF. The CDR3, as DNA: TGTGCCAGCAGCAAAGCACACTTCCCGGGACTAGTTAGGGTCAAAGAGACCCAGTACTTC.

The gene calls are TRBV5-8 and TRBJ1-5, with a tentative D call TRBD1 (5 bases). The CDR3 consists of 15 residues. CDR1 is SGHTS and CDR2 is YDEGEE in the germline V gene. The V end was cut by 1 base, the J end by 1 base, with 9 bases between. For the CDR3, the DNA is TGTGCCAGCAGCTTGAGGGGTAGAAGCAATCAGCCCCAGCATTTT. Translated, it gives CASSLRGRSNQPQHF. The full variable domain, rest sourced from reference TRBV5-8 and TRBJ1-5, is EAGVTQSPTHLIKTRGQQATLRCSPISGHTSVYWYQQALGLGLQFLLWYDEGEERNRGNFPPRFSGRQFPNYSSELNVNALELEDSALYLCASSLRGRSNQPQHFGDGTRLSIL.

The rearrangement links TRBV30 to TRBJ2-1; 13 bases agree with TRBD2. Germline V CDR1 and CDR2: GTSNPN, SVGIG (reference sequence). Germline trimming cut 5 bases from V and 15 bases from J; bases unmatched to any gene: 10. The length of the CDR3 is 13 residues. CDR3 coding DNA: TGTGCCTGGGAGACTAGCGGGAGGTATCAGGCGTTCTTC. This encodes CAWETSGRYQAFF.

This clone has only one observation. This chain links TRBV18 with TRBJ2-7; TRBD1 agrees at 9 bases. Germline CDR1 reads KGHSH; CDR2 reads LQKENI. Trimming took 2 bases from V and 0 from J; bases not matched to a gene: 8. The CDR3 is made up of 17 amino acids. CDR3 residues: CASSPTFPGQGSYEQYF. The CDR3 DNA reads TGTGCCAGCTCACCAACGTTTCCGGGACAGGGCTCCTACGAGCAGTACTTC. Based on the CDR3 plus reference TRBV18 and TRBJ2-7, the full variable domain is NAGVMQNPRHLVRRRGQEARLRCSPMKGHSHVYWYRQLPEEGLKFMVYLQKENIIDESGMPKERFSAEFPKEGPSILRIQQVVRGDSAAYFCASSPTFPGQGSYEQYFGPGTRLTVT.

This clone was observed once. The chain is built from TRBV9 and TRBJ1-3; TRBD1 agrees at 11 bases. CDR3 length equals 16 residues. J lost 8 bases, V lost 4 bases, and 11 bases had no gene match. Germline CDR1 reads SGDLS; CDR2 reads YYNGEE. The CDR3 DNA follows: TGTGCCAGCAGCATCTTTTCCCGGGACAGGGGGGACACCATATATTTT. It specifies CASSIFSRDRGDTIYF.